Described below is a single T cell receptor (beta chain) sequence and its context. Antigen specificity is unknown. The data derive from a study of T cell responses to AZD1222 COVID-19 vaccine. Study outcomes and limitations: Every sample of the repertoires postdated the peak T cell response. The donor group comprised mostly white British people and more females; the analysis possibly underestimated clonal diversity. Only a handful of people who got AZD1222 tested seropositive at baseline.

Profiling relied on immunoSEQ multiplex PCR, and the TCRdb table lists in-frame clones only, not all of them. The sample lists around 160,000 clones; about 93% were seen once. With 4 bases removed from V and 6 bases from J, the gap between germline ends came to 13 bases. There are 13 residues in the CDR3. Germline CDR1 and CDR2: SNHLY and FYNNEI. The specimen was peripheral blood, collected on day 0 of AZD1222 vaccination. This receptor was identified in an adult in good health. V gene TRBV2 combines with J gene TRBJ2-7; D might be TRBD2 (5 bases). The CDR3 DNA follows: TGTGCCAGCAGTGGCGCACAGCGGTCCGAGCAGTACTTC. Translation: CASSGAQRSEQYF.